Listed below are T cell receptor beta chains from one sample, sequenced in a study of shared clonotypes between healthy human individuals. TCRdb's copy holds only in-frame clones and misses some; the assay was immunoSEQ multiplex PCR. The table includes approximately 2,300,000 clones, under 95% detected once. Sequenced sample: naive CD4+ T cells from PBMCs. The receptors derive from a man younger than 30 in good health. Some clones in this sample may be carry-over from other donors' samples. The CDR3 runs from the conserved cysteine through the conserved F or W.

V gene: TRBV4-1
J gene: TRBJ2-7
CDR3 protein: CASRGTSASYEQYF

V gene: TRBV18
J gene: TRBJ2-5
CDR3 protein: CASSPLGTTLGQETQYF

V gene: TRBV7-3
J gene: TRBJ2-1
CDR3 protein: CASSPMAWGPGNEQFF

V gene: TRBV7-8
J gene: TRBJ2-3
CDR3 protein: CASSLAPSGSTDTQYF

V gene: TRBV10-3
J gene: TRBJ2-7
CDR3 protein: CAINPGGMTHEQYF

V gene: TRBV2
J gene: TRBJ2-7
CDR3 protein: CASSGLAGSEQYF

V gene: TRBV6-6
J gene: TRBJ1-1
CDR3 protein: CASSYSRGGTEAFF

V gene: TRBV16
J gene: TRBJ1-2
CDR3 protein: CASSPTLRTYGYTF

V gene: TRBV19
J gene: TRBJ2-1
CDR3 protein: CASSISRGEQFF

V gene: TRBV28
J gene: TRBJ1-1
CDR3 protein: CASNGYLNTEAFF

V gene: TRBV7-9
J gene: TRBJ2-2
CDR3 protein: CASRYPTSRKDTGELFF

V gene: TRBV4-2
J gene: TRBJ1-2
CDR3 protein: CASSQVGQGADGYTF

V gene: TRBV18
J gene: TRBJ1-4
CDR3 protein: CASSPAGQWSEKLFF

V gene: TRBV7-2
J gene: TRBJ1-4
CDR3 protein: CASSAAGTASEKLFF

V gene: TRBV29-1
J gene: TRBJ2-2
CDR3 protein: CSVRPPGGVLFF

V gene: TRBV19
J gene: TRBJ2-2
CDR3 protein: CASNPPGPDYLRPYTGELFF

V gene: TRBV11-2
J gene: TRBJ2-1
CDR3 protein: CASSLELVGEQFF

V gene: TRBV6-1
J gene: TRBJ2-3
CDR3 protein: CATIKRRTDTQYF

V gene: TRBV14
J gene: TRBJ2-7
CDR3 protein: CASSQALSGGEQYF

V gene: TRBV5-1
J gene: TRBJ1-4
CDR3 protein: CASSTTGTGPRKLFF

V gene: TRBV7-9
J gene: TRBJ1-1
CDR3 protein: CASSPQGLVNTEAFF

V gene: TRBV27
J gene: TRBJ1-2
CDR3 protein: CASSSSDRGDYGYTF

V gene: TRBV7-9
J gene: TRBJ1-1
CDR3 protein: CASSPGQGHTEAFF

V gene: TRBV4-3
J gene: TRBJ2-1
CDR3 protein: CASSQEGGGGEQFF

V gene: TRBV5-6
J gene: TRBJ1-2
CDR3 protein: CASSRQQGGGYTF

V gene: TRBV6-5
J gene: TRBJ1-2
CDR3 protein: CASGYNPSLNYGYTF

V gene: TRBV5-1
J gene: TRBJ2-7
CDR3 protein: CASSLSPGVRYEQYF

V gene: TRBV7-3
J gene: TRBJ1-2
CDR3 protein: CASSVGTSYGYTF

V gene: TRBV7-2
J gene: TRBJ1-5
CDR3 protein: CASSLVPPQPQHF

V gene: TRBV7-2
J gene: TRBJ2-7
CDR3 protein: CASSPQGGDYEQYF

V gene: TRBV27
J gene: TRBJ2-1
CDR3 protein: CASSFYSSGSSYNEQFF

V gene: TRBV10-3
J gene: TRBJ1-1
CDR3 protein: CAITDRGNTEAFF

V gene: TRBV15
J gene: TRBJ1-4
CDR3 protein: CATSRTPQEKLFF

V gene: TRBV5-1
J gene: TRBJ2-7
CDR3 protein: CASSTTSGSLYEQYF

V gene: TRBV28
J gene: TRBJ2-3
CDR3 protein: CASRGSSDTQYF

V gene: TRBV7-8
J gene: TRBJ2-7
CDR3 protein: CASSIPSGGDEQYF

V gene: TRBV27
J gene: TRBJ2-7
CDR3 protein: CASSLSTGGFGYEQYF

V gene: TRBV7-2
J gene: TRBJ1-2
CDR3 protein: CASGPANYGYTF

V gene: TRBV10-3
J gene: TRBJ2-1
CDR3 protein: CATIPGLAGGGNEQFF

V gene: TRBV5-4
J gene: TRBJ1-2
CDR3 protein: CASSLDGGLVYGYTF

V gene: TRBV4-2
J gene: TRBJ1-4
CDR3 protein: CASSQVQGAIEKLFF

V gene: TRBV4-1
J gene: TRBJ2-3
CDR3 protein: CASSQVGLATDTQYF

V gene: TRBV5-1
J gene: TRBJ2-1
CDR3 protein: CASSWTGARAYNEQFF

V gene: TRBV11-2
J gene: TRBJ2-3
CDR3 protein: CASSLGLMRADTQYF

V gene: TRBV18
J gene: TRBJ2-2
CDR3 protein: CASSPPRGRENTGELFF

V gene: TRBV19
J gene: TRBJ2-1
CDR3 protein: CASSPTSGSYNEQFF

V gene: TRBV5-1
J gene: TRBJ1-2
CDR3 protein: CASSSIPGQYGYTF

V gene: TRBV7-3
J gene: TRBJ2-7
CDR3 protein: CASSLRASGRFSYEQYF

V gene: TRBV28
J gene: TRBJ2-1
CDR3 protein: CASSLAYNEQFF

V gene: TRBV27
J gene: TRBJ1-4
CDR3 protein: CASSLSVATNEKLFF

V gene: TRBV6-1
J gene: TRBJ1-4
CDR3 protein: CASSDFHRANEKLFF

V gene: TRBV2
J gene: TRBJ2-5
CDR3 protein: CASSVLLQETQYF

V gene: TRBV28
J gene: TRBJ1-6
CDR3 protein: CASSLPGSSPLHF

V gene: TRBV15
J gene: TRBJ2-7
CDR3 protein: CATSRDGLAGVSEQYF

V gene: TRBV28
J gene: TRBJ1-2
CDR3 protein: CASRIIQGARGYTF